The 6 T cell receptor beta chains below all came from one sample that was sequenced in a study of T cell responses to AZD1222 COVID-19 vaccine. Using immunoSEQ multiplex PCR, the repertoire was profiled, and TCRdb retains in-frame clones only, with some absent. Of approximately 96,000 clones listed, around nine tenths are singletons. The sample here was peripheral blood, taken 28 days after the second AZD1222 dose. Receptors were obtained from an adult who received the AZD1222 COVID-19 vaccine.

The chain recombines TRBV3-1 (or the pseudogene TRBV3-2) with TRBJ1-5, with D unclear. Germline CDR1 reads LGHDT; CDR2 reads YNNKEL (reference sequence). V lost 2 bases, J lost 5 bases, and 4 bases lay in between. The CDR3 has 12 residues. The CDR3 sequence: CASSQSHQPQHF. CDR3 nucleotide sequence: TGTGCCAGCAGCCAAAGTCATCAGCCCCAGCATTTT.

This chain links TRBV7-3 with TRBJ1-1; 10 nucleotides match TRBD1. The V gene end was trimmed by 6 bases and the J gene end by 5 bases; junction bases not matched to a gene: 6. CDR1 is SGHTA, CDR2 FQGTGA, per germline. The CDR3 is 14 amino acids. Here the CDR3 reads CASSPTGGKTEAFF. CDR3 DNA sequence: TGTGCCAGCAGTCCGACAGGGGGCAAGACTGAAGCTTTCTTT.

The chain joins TRBV6-6 to TRBJ2-7; D possibly corresponds to TRBD1 (6 bases). With 7 bases removed from V and 0 bases from J, the gap between germline ends came to 19 bases. The CDR3 is 16 amino acids. Germline loops: CDR1 MNHNY, CDR2 SVGAGI (reference sequence). The CDR3 region has the DNA TGTGCCAGCATGGCGCAGGGACAAAGGAGCTCCTACGAGCAGTACTTC. Translation: CASMAQGQRSSYEQYF.

This clone was detected only once. The chain is built from TRBV29-1 and TRBJ1-1; maybe TRBD1 (6 bases). This CDR3 has 13 residues. Germline CDR1 SQVTM, CDR2 ANQGSEA. Between the trimmed V and J ends, which lost 6 bases and 4 bases, there was a span of 15 bases. Written as DNA, the CDR3 is TGCAGCGTAAAGGCCAGGGGAGGCACTGAAGCTTTCTTT. Residues: CSVKARGGTEAFF.

This chain joins TRBV9 and TRBJ2-7; D not resolved. Germline V gene lookup returns CDR1 SGDLS and CDR2 YYNGEE. The CDR3 extends over 15 amino acids. Trimming removed 3 bases at V and 3 bases at J, with 16 bases between. In DNA form, the CDR3 reads TGTGCCAGCAGCGCCCGGCCTCAGCAAGTCTACGAGCAGTACTTC. Amino acids: CASSARPQQVYEQYF.

V and J are TRBV6-6 and TRBJ1-6, with 7 positions matching TRBD1. Trimming took 1 base from V and 5 from J; bases not matched to a gene: 2. The CDR3 is 15 amino acids. Germline V CDR1 and CDR2: MNHNY, SVGAGI (reference sequence). CDR3 sequence reads: CASSYFGTDNSPLHF. The CDR3 bases are TGTGCCAGCAGTTACTTCGGGACAGATAATTCACCCCTCCACTTT.